Described below is a single T cell receptor (beta chain) sequence and its context. Antigen unknown. This sample is drawn from a study of T cells in localized non-small cell lung cancer. This CDR3 is built from 15 residues. Germline CDR1 and CDR2: SGHRS and YFSETQ. Deletions cut 0 bases from V and 3 bases from J, with 9 bases between. General study findings and limits: Researchers found a median 57 of the top 100 tumor clones in adjacent lung. Higher adjacent-lung clonality was associated with shorter survival.

Profiled with immunoSEQ multiplex PCR; TCRdb holds only in-frame clones, not every one. The sample yields some 50,000 clones, about 88% seen once. The input for sequencing was PBMCs, taken before any cancer treatment. This TCR derives from a female donor with stage II lung adenocarcinoma. This chain connects TRBV5-1 to TRBJ1-4; D uncertain. CDR3 in amino acids: CASSLEGSPNEKLFF. The DNA of the CDR3 is TGCGCCAGCAGCTTGGAAGGGTCCCCTAATGAAAAACTGTTTTTT. Drawing the rest from reference TRBV5-1 and TRBJ1-4, the complete variable domain is KAGVTQTPRYLIKTRGQQVTLSCSPISGHRSVSWYQQTPGQGLQFLFEYFSETQRNKGNFPGRFSGRQFSNSRSEMNVSTLELGDSALYLCASSLEGSPNEKLFFGSGTQLSVL.